What follows is one T cell receptor beta chain and its context. Its antigen is unknown. The table came from immunoSEQ multiplex PCR; TCRdb's copy has only in-frame clones and leaves some out. The table lists 550,000 to 850,000 clones, approximately 72% of them singletons. Free of recent acute infections or vaccinations, the donors were healthy HIV-negative adults. All donors were Caucasian adults living in Nashville, Tennessee. This sample was taken from a study of shared clonotypes between healthy human individuals. The CDR3 is made up of 14 amino acids. Germline V gene lookup returns CDR1 SEHNR and CDR2 FQNEAQ (reference sequence). Trimming removed 1 base from V and 0 bases from J, with 7 bases in between. Study results and limitations: Naive subsets generally had larger estimated richness than memory subsets. Expectations were that clonotype sharing among donors would be affected by sequencing depth.

The sample was memory CD4+ T cells sorted from blood. Subset denoted: CD45RA-negative fraction. The chain joins TRBV7-9 to TRBJ2-7; D is undetermined. The source is a woman aged 25 to 39 in good health. The CDR3 loop is CASSLDPGSYEQYF. DNA of the CDR3: TGTGCCAGCAGCTTAGATCCGGGCTCCTACGAGCAGTACTTC.